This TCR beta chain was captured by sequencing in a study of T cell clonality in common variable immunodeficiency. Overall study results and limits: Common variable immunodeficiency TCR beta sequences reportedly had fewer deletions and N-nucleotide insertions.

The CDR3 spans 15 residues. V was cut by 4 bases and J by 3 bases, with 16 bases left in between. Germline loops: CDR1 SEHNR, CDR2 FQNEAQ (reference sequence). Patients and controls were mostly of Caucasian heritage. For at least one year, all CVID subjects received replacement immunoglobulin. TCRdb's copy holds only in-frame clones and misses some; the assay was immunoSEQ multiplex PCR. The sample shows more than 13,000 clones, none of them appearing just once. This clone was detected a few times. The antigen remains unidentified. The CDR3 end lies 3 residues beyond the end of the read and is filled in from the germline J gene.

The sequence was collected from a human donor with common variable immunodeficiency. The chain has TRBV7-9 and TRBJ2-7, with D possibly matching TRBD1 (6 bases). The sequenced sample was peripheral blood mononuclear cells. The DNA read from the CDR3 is TGTGCCAGCAGCTCCCAACAGGGAGTTTACTACGAG. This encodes CASSSQQGVYYE. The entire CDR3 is CASSSQQGVYYEQYF.